This paragraph covers one T cell receptor (beta chain) sequence. Its antigen is undetermined. This table comes from immunoSEQ multiplex PCR, and its TCRdb copy is limited to in-frame clones, with some not included. In the table there are some 110,000 clones, roughly 92% of which are singletons. The CDR3 sequence is 13 residues long. CDR1 and CDR2 (germline): GTSNPN, SVGIG (reference sequence). V gave up 5 bases and J gave up 2 bases; unmatched junction bases: 0. This sample was included in a study of T cell repertoires and HLA-DP antigens. Study context: One alloantigen had ten groove amino acid differences from self, the other one. General observations from the study: Clones undetected before culture averaged around 36% against one allele and around 53% against the other.

The rearrangement links TRBV30 to TRBJ2-6, with 7 bases fitting TRBD1. The clonotype was recovered from a woman younger than 30 in good health and CMV-seronegative. Sequenced: CD4+ T cells from PBMCs. The CDR3 bases are TGTGCCTGGGACAGGGCTGGGGCCAACGTCCTGACTTTC. This gives the protein CAWDRAGANVLTF. Variable domain in full (rest from reference TRBV30 and TRBJ2-6): SQTIHQWPATLVQPVGSPLSLECTVEGTSNPNLYWYRQAAGRGLQLLFYSVGIGQISSEVPQNLSASRPQDRQFILSSKKLLLSDSGFYLCAWDRAGANVLTFGAGSRLTVL.